This T cell receptor beta chain was profiled in a study of T cell changes during pregnancy in multiple sclerosis (dated by TCRdb to the late 2010s). The study in broad terms: In women with multiple sclerosis, the researchers looked at how the T cell repertoire shifted as pregnancy progressed.

As to this clone: What antigen it recognizes has not been identified. There are no base qualities to consult, and no much larger clone falls within one base.

Library preparation employed the immunoSEQ multiplex PCR assay. As stored in TCRdb, this immuneACCESS dataset retains in-frame rearrangements with V and J assigned. A fraction of the clones does not appear; measured against another copy, unresolved V genes explain less than half of the discrepancy, and the remainder lacks a known reason. Across this sample there are under 55,000 clones, with roughly 94% seen only once. Around 0.3% of the sample belongs to the ten largest clones. Trimming removed 5 bases from V and 3 bases from J; the gene matches leave 7 bases unexplained. Measured from the cysteine to the phenylalanine, the CDR3 is 14 residues long. Only CDR3 DNA remains: 42 bases, in frame from the first base. CDR1 SGHRS and CDR2 YFSETQ were looked up in the germline V gene.

The TCR was taken from a female donor with multiple sclerosis, enrolled in a pregnancy study. The chain was built from TRBV5-1 and TRBJ2-5; 7 of the junction bases match TRBD1. Source: CD4+ T cells from peripheral blood mononuclear cells, taken in the third trimester of pregnancy. The CDR3 sequence is CASRTMTGKETQYF. The DNA sequence follows: TGCGCCAGCAGGACTATGACAGGGAAAGAGACCCAGTACTTC. This CDR3, with the reference TRBV5-1 and TRBJ2-5 proteins standing in past its ends, gives the full variable domain KAGVTQTPRYLIKTRGQQVTLSCSPISGHRSVSWYQQTPGQGLQFLFEYFSETQRNKGNFPGRFSGRQFSNSRSEMNVSTLELGDSALYLCASRTMTGKETQYFGPGTRLLVL.